The 27 T cell receptor beta chains below were found in one sample sequenced in a study of CD4+ T cells in melanoma. Using immunoSEQ multiplex PCR, the repertoire was profiled, and TCRdb retains in-frame clones only, with some absent. The sample holds some 13,000 clones, more than 60% seen once. Source material: cells from a culture (not recorded whether cultured in vitro). These receptors originate from a human donor with melanoma.

The chain links TRBV11-2 to TRBJ2-7, with a weak D call TRBD2 (5 bases). The V gene's germline CDR1 is SGHAT and CDR2 FQNNGV. V lost 2 bases, J lost 3 bases, and 14 bases lay in between. This CDR3 contains 15 residues. The CDR3 reads CASSLIGGSHYEQYF. The CDR3 bases are TGTGCCAGCAGCTTAATTGGAGGCAGCCACTACGAGCAGTACTTC.

This clone was seen once. CDR3: CASSGTRSNEQFF. The DNA of the CDR3 is TGTGCCAGCAGTGGGACTAGGTCCAATGAGCAGTTCTTC. The chain employs TRBV2 and TRBJ2-1; 7 bases match TRBD2. Germline V gene lookup returns CDR1 SNHLY and CDR2 FYNNEI. The CDR3 consists of 13 residues. Losses at the gene ends were 4 bases for V and 6 bases for J; bases not matched to a gene: 3.

V gene TRBV6-5 combines with J gene TRBJ2-6; D is uncertain. This CDR3 has 15 amino acids. Germline loops: CDR1 MNHEY, CDR2 SVGAGI. The V gene lost 7 bases and the J gene lost 0 bases, with 10 bases spanning the gap. The DNA for the CDR3 is TGTGCCAGCAAACCACGGTACTCTGGGGCCAACGTCCTGACTTTC. Translating it yields CASKPRYSGANVLTF.

This chain joins TRBV5-1 and TRBJ2-2; 9 bases are a match to TRBD2. The CDR3 is 16 amino acids. Per the germline V gene, CDR1 is SGHRS and CDR2 is YFSETQ. Unmatched junction bases numbered 8, after V lost 1 base and J lost 7 bases. CDR3 protein: CASSLPSGAEGGELFF. As DNA, the CDR3 is TGCGCCAGCAGCTTGCCTAGCGGGGCCGAGGGCGGGGAGCTGTTTTTT.

This clone was seen only a few times. The rearrangement joins TRBV28 to TRBJ1-6; D remains ambiguous. The germline V gene encodes CDR1 MDHEN and CDR2 SYDVKM. V gave up 3 bases and J gave up 14 bases, with 17 bases separating them. CDR3 size: 14 residues. CDR3 region: CASSFSSRPEALHF. DNA of the CDR3: TGTGCCAGCAGTTTCTCATCCAGGCCTGAGGCCCTCCACTTT.

The table lists this clone with a few counts. This chain uses TRBV7-9 with TRBJ1-5; D is perhaps TRBD1 (5 bases). CDR1 and CDR2 from the germline V gene are SEHNR and FQNEAQ (reference sequence). The CDR3 loop spans 14 amino acids. Trimming stripped 7 bases from V and 0 bases from J, with 10 bases between. The CDR3 loop reads CASTRGGSNQPQHF. DNA for the CDR3: TGTGCCAGCACCCGGGGGGGTAGCAATCAGCCCCAGCATTTT. The variable domain in full, with the rest retrieved from reference TRBV7-9 and TRBJ1-5, is DTGVSQNPRHKITKRGQNVTFRCDPISEHNRLYWYRQTLGQGPEFLTYFQNEAQLEKSRLLSDRFSAERPKGSFSTLEIQRTEQGDSAMYLCASTRGGSNQPQHFGDGTRLSIL.

This clone was counted once. The V and J genes are TRBV6-1 and TRBJ2-5, with 15 positions matching TRBD2. Trimming took 4 bases from V and 5 from J; bases not matched to a gene: 11. The CDR3 spans 18 residues. Germline-derived CDR1 and CDR2 are MNHNS and SASEGT. The DNA for the CDR3 is TGTGCCAGCAGTGGAGGACTAGCGGGGGGGCGGGTTATGGAGACCCAGTACTTC. Translation gives CASSGGLAGGRVMETQYF.

The V gene is TRBV10-3, the J gene TRBJ1-3; a weak D match, TRBD1 (5 bases). Deletions cut 9 bases from V and 3 bases from J, with 18 bases between. From germline, CDR1 is ENHRY and CDR2 SYGVKD. The CDR3 contains 15 residues. CDR3 residues: CAIGDWGGNGNTIYF. DNA of the CDR3: TGTGCCATTGGCGACTGGGGGGGAAATGGAAACACCATATATTTT.

V and J are TRBV18 and TRBJ2-6, with D uncertain. The CDR3 sequence is 16 residues long. Trimming stripped 4 bases from V and 0 bases from J, with 10 bases between. Germline CDR1 is KGHSH and CDR2 is LQKENI. As DNA, the CDR3 is TGTGCCAGCTCACGGCAGACCACCTCTGGGGCCAACGTCCTGACTTTC. Residues: CASSRQTTSGANVLTF.

The chain combines TRBV27 with TRBJ2-3; 8 bases fit TRBD2. This CDR3 region has 16 residues. Germline V lookup: CDR1 MNHEY, CDR2 SMNVEV (reference sequence). V lost 5 bases, J lost 4 bases, and 11 bases stayed unmatched. This CDR3 is CASSTAGLVRADTQYF. CDR3 bases: TGTGCCAGCAGTACCGCGGGACTAGTTAGGGCAGATACGCAGTATTTT.

There are a few counts of this clone. The chain has TRBV19 and TRBJ1-5; unclear D gene. Germline V gives CDR1 LNHDA, CDR2 SQIVND (reference sequence). Between the trimmed V and J ends, which lost 5 bases and 7 bases, there was a span of 15 bases. The CDR3 is 14 amino acids. The CDR3 DNA sequence: TGTGCCAGTAGTGACGTGTATTCCGGGCAGCCCCAGCATTTT. Amino acid sequence: CASSDVYSGQPQHF.

On this clone: The CDR3 carries no conserved terminal phenylalanine or tryptophan, so it likely arises from a read error. No DNA is shown, since the ends of the CDR3 on it are uncertain; the CDR3 is the one TCRdb lists. This chain links TRBV21-1 with TRBJ1-1. TRBV21-1 is flagged as a pseudogene. Including both end residues, the CDR3 is 14 amino acids long. This CDR3 is CASSKYCRRILTYV.

The rearrangement links TRBV29-1 to TRBJ2-1, with 8 bases aligning to TRBD2. Germline CDR1 is SQVTM and CDR2 is ANQGSEA. V was pared by 1 base and J by 0 bases, with 5 bases of the junction left unmatched. This CDR3 is 16 amino acids long. The CDR3 loop is CSVEANGGGSYNEQFF. CDR3 DNA: TGCAGCGTTGAAGCGAACGGGGGGGGCTCCTACAATGAGCAGTTCTTC.

The J gene is TRBJ1-5, the V gene TRBV19; D is ambiguous. In germline, CDR1 is LNHDA, CDR2 SQIVND (reference sequence). CDR3 length equals 15 residues. V was cut by 2 bases and J by 1 base, with 9 bases left in between. CDR3 amino acids: CASSITWRSNQPQHF. Written as DNA, the CDR3 is TGTGCCAGTAGTATAACTTGGCGCAGCAATCAGCCCCAGCATTTT. Supplemented by reference TRBV19 and TRBJ1-5, the full variable domain reads DGGITQSPKYLFRKEGQNVTLSCEQNLNHDAMYWYRQDPGQGLRLIYYSQIVNDFQKGDIAEGYSVSREKKESFPLTVTSAQKNPTAFYLCASSITWRSNQPQHFGDGTRLSIL.

The chain recombines TRBV7-9 with TRBJ2-7; D ambiguous. Trimming removed 1 base from V and 3 bases from J, with 7 bases in between. The CDR3 has 13 amino acids. Per the germline V gene, CDR1 is SEHNR and CDR2 is FQNEAQ (reference sequence). The CDR3 bases are TGTGCCAGCAGCTTAGGTCGTTACTACGAGCAGTACTTC. This sequence encodes CASSLGRYYEQYF.

V usage is TRBV7-9 and J usage is TRBJ2-3; 12 positions match TRBD2. With 3 bases clipped from V and 2 bases from J, the junction kept 9 bases outside the gene matches. Germline-derived CDR1 and CDR2 are SEHNR and FQNEAQ (reference sequence). This CDR3 is built from 18 residues. CDR3 amino acids: CASSLTSGGSGTTDTQYF. The CDR3, as DNA: TGTGCCAGCAGCTTGACTAGCGGGGGTTCCGGAACCACAGATACGCAGTATTTT.

This chain connects TRBV29-1 to TRBJ1-1, with TRBD1 as a possible D gene (5 bases). This CDR3 has 11 amino acids. The germline gives CDR1 SQVTM, CDR2 ANQGSEA. The V gene lost 8 bases and the J gene lost 7 bases, with 14 bases spanning the gap. The CDR3 loop reads CSLTWGGEAFF. The CDR3 nucleotides are TGCAGCCTAACTTGGGGGGGTGAAGCTTTCTTT.

The rearrangement joins TRBV5-1 to TRBJ2-7; D is ambiguous. CDR3 length: 13 residues. Trimming removed 7 bases from V and 5 bases from J, with 16 bases in between. The germline CDR1 and CDR2 sequences are SGHRS and YFSETQ. The CDR3 is CASGNMNSNEQYF. For the CDR3, the DNA is TGCGCCAGCGGGAACATGAACAGCAACGAGCAGTACTTC.

This clone has only one observation. The chain recombines TRBV30 with TRBJ1-1; a weak D match, TRBD1 (6 bases). The CDR3 spans 14 residues. From germline, CDR1 is GTSNPN and CDR2 SVGIG (reference sequence). The V and J ends lost 8 bases and 1 base respectively, with 17 bases between them. CDR3 residues: CAQLTGASNTEAFF. In DNA, the CDR3 is TGTGCCCAATTAACGGGGGCGTCGAACACTGAAGCTTTCTTT. The complete variable domain, with remaining parts taken from reference TRBV30 and TRBJ1-1, reads SQTIHQWPATLVQPVGSPLSLECTVEGTSNPNLYWYRQAAGRGLQLLFYSVGIGQISSEVPQNLSASRPQDRQFILSSKKLLLSDSGFYLCAQLTGASNTEAFFGQGTRLTVV.

By share of the sample, this clone is medium-sized. The chain employs TRBV10-2 and TRBJ1-2; 7 nucleotides line up with TRBD1. The germline CDR1 and CDR2 sequences are WSHSY and SAAADI. This CDR3 has 13 amino acids. V dropped 4 bases and J dropped 8; count of bases not matched to a gene: 7. CDR3 in DNA: TGCGCCAGCAGTGTAGACAGGGCGGAGGGCTACACCTTC. It codes for CASSVDRAEGYTF.

V and J are TRBV11-2 and TRBJ2-6; 7 bases are a match to TRBD1. Trimming at V came to 4 bases and at J to 0 bases, leaving 9 bases not matched to a gene. This CDR3 contains 18 residues. Germline loops: CDR1 SGHAT, CDR2 FQNNGV. CDR3 nucleotide sequence: TGTGCCAGCAGCTCGCCGAGACAGGGCGTCTCTGGGGCCAACGTCCTGACTTTC. Translating it yields CASSSPRQGVSGANVLTF.

This clone occurred once. The V gene is TRBV6-5, the J gene TRBJ1-1, with D possibly matching TRBD1 (6 bases). Germline loops: CDR1 MNHEY, CDR2 SVGAGI. The V end lost 8 bases, the J end lost 6 bases, and 16 bases lay between the germline ends. CDR3 length: 13 amino acids. The CDR3 DNA is TGTGCCAGCGGGATCACAGGGAAGGCTGAAGCTTTCTTT. Translated: CASGITGKAEAFF.

This clone came up a few times. The CDR3: CSVVKGGEQYF. The CDR3, as DNA: TGCAGCGTTGTTAAGGGAGGCGAGCAGTACTTC. This chain connects TRBV29-1 to TRBJ2-7; tentative D call: TRBD2 (6 bases). The ends were cut back, 4 bases at V and 6 bases at J, with 10 bases in the middle. The germline V gene encodes CDR1 SQVTM and CDR2 ANQGSEA. The CDR3 is 11 residues long.

This chain connects TRBV7-2 to TRBJ2-1; D call uncertain. Germline V gives CDR1 SGHTA, CDR2 FQGNSA. The CDR3 sequence is 11 residues long. Trimming took 3 bases from V and 7 from J, leaving 4 bases between them. CDR3 nucleotides: TGTGCCAGCAGCTTTGTGAATGAGCAGTTCTTC. This translates into CASSFVNEQFF.

V is TRBV19 and J is TRBJ1-3, with a tentative D call TRBD1 (5 bases). Between the trimmed V and J ends, which lost 3 bases and 0 bases, there was a span of 6 bases. There are 14 residues in the CDR3. Per germline, CDR1 LNHDA and CDR2 SQIVND (reference sequence). The CDR3, as DNA: TGTGCCAGTAGTATGGGGGTCTCTGGAAACACCATATATTTT. It is translated as CASSMGVSGNTIYF.

The chain links TRBV4-2 to TRBJ1-1; D not resolved. V was shortened by 0 bases and J by 1 base, with 12 bases between the two germline ends. The CDR3 runs 16 residues. CDR1 and CDR2 (germline): LGHNA, YNFKEQ. In DNA form, the CDR3 reads TGTGCCAGCAGCCAAGATGGCGGCGGAACGAACACTGAAGCTTTCTTT. It is translated as CASSQDGGGTNTEAFF.

This chain uses TRBV7-6 with TRBJ2-7; 7 bases align to TRBD1. CDR1 and CDR2 (germline): SGHVS, FNYEAQ. This CDR3 contains 15 residues. V was pared by 1 base and J by 1 base, with 4 bases of the junction left unmatched. For the CDR3, the DNA is TGTGCCAGCAGCTTAGAGGACAGGCAATCCTACGAGCAGTACTTC. It specifies CASSLEDRQSYEQYF.